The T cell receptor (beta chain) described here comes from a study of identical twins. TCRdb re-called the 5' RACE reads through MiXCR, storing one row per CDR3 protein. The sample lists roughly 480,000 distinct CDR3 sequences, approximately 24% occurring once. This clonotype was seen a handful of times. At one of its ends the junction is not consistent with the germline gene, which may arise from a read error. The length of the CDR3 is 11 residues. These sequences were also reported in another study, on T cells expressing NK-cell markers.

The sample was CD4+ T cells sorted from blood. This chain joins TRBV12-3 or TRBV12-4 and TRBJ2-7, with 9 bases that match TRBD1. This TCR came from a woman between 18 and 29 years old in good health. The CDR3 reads CASSLRDRAHF. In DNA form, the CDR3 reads TGTGCCAGCAGTCTCCGGGACAGGGCCCATTTC.